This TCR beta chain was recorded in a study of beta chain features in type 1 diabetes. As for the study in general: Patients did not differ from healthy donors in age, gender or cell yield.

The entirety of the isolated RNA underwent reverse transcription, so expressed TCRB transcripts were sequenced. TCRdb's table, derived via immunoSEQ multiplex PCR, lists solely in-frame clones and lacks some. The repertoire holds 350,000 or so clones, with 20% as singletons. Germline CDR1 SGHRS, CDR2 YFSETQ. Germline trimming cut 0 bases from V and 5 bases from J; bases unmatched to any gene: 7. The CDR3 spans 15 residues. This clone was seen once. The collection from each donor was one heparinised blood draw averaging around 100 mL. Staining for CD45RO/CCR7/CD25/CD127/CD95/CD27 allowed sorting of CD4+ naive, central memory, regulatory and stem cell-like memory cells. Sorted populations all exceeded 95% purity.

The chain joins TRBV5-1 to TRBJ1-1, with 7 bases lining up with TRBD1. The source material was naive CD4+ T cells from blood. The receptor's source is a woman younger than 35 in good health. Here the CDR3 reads CASSLETAGGTEAFF. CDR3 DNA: TGCGCCAGCAGCTTGGAAACAGCAGGGGGAACTGAAGCTTTCTTT.